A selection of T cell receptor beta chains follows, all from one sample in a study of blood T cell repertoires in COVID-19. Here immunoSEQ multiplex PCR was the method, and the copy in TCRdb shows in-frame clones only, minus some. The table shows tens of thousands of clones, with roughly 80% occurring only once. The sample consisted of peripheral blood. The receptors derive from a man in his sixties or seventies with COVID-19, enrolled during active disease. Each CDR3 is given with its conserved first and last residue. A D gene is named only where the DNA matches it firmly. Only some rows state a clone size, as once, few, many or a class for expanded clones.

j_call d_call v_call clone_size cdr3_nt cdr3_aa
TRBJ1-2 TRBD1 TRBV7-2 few TGTGCCAGCAGCCCCCAACTCCCCGACAGGGCCCTCTATGGCTACACCTTC CASSPQLPDRALYGYTF
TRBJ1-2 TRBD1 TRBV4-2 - TGTGCCAGCAGCCGCCCGACAGGGCGGAAAGACTATGGCTACACCTTC CASSRPTGRKDYGYTF
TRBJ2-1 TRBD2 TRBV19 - TGTGCCAGTAGACGTAGCGGGAGGGCCGCTGGTGAGCAGTTCTTC CASRRSGRAAGEQFF
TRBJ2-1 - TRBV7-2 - TGTGCCAGCAGCGTCAGCCAAGGGGACAACAATGAGCAGTTCTTC CASSVSQGDNNEQFF
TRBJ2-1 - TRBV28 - TGTGCCAGCAGTCCGCTAATGGGCAGGGGGGATTACAATGAGCAGTTCTTC CASSPLMGRGDYNEQFF
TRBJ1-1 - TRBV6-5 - TGTGCCGGGAATCACGGCAGGGACACTGAAGCTTTCTTT CAGNHGRDTEAFF
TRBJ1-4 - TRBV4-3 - TGCGCCAGCAGCCAAGTCTTTTTCGAGAATGAAAAACTGTTTTTT CASSQVFFENEKLFF
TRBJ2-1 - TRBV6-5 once TGTGCCAGCAAGTCGCCCAGTGAGCAGTTCTTC CASKSPSEQFF
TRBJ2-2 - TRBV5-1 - TGCGCCAGCAGCTTGGTTCCAGGGGCCCGAAAAACCACCGGGGAGCTGTTTTTT CASSLVPGARKTTGELFF
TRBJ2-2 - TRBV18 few TGTGCCACGGGATTTGCGGGCACCGGGGAGCTGTTTTTT CATGFAGTGELFF
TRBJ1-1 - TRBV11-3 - TGTGCCAGCAGCCGTTCCCGGGGAACTGAAGCTTTCTTT CASSRSRGTEAFF
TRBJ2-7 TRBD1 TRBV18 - TGTGCCAGCTCACCTAGACAGGGGGCCTACGAGCAGTACTTC CASSPRQGAYEQYF
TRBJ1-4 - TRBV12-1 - TGTGCCAGCCCGGGGTCGGGGTCGCATGAAAAACTGTTTTTT CASPGSGSHEKLFF
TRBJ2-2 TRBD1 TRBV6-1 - TGTGCCAGCAGTGCCACAGGGGTGGTGAACACCGGGGAGCTGTTTTTT CASSATGVVNTGELFF
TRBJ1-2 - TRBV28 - TGTGCCAGCAGTTTACGGCTCGGTATTCAGGGGAACTATGGCTACACCTTC CASSLRLGIQGNYGYTF
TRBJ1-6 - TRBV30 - TGTGCCTGGAGTGTACGCGGGACTTATAATTCACCCCTCCACTTT CAWSVRGTYNSPLHF
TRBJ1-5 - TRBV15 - TGTGCCACCAGCACCCGGACAGATCAGCCCCAGCATTTT CATSTRTDQPQHF
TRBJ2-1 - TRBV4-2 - TGTGCCAGCAGCCAAGAGCGCCTCTCCTACAATGAGCAGTTCTTC CASSQERLSYNEQFF
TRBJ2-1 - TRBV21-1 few TGTGCCAGCAGCGCATGGGACAGCAATGAGCAGTTCTTC CASSAWDSNEQFF
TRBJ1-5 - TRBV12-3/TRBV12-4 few TGTGCCAGCAGTTTAGAAAGGGGTCAGCCCCAGCATTTT CASSLERGQPQHF
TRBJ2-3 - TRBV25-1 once TGTGCCAGCTCGTCCGGGACAAAGGGAAATACGCAGTATTTT CASSSGTKGNTQYF
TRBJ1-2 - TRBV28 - TGTGCCAGCTCGGACAGCAACTATGGCTACACCTTC CASSDSNYGYTF
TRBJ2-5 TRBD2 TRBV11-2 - TGTGCCAGCAGCCCCGGACTAGCGGGCGAGACCCAGTACTTC CASSPGLAGETQYF
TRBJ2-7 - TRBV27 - TGTGCCAGCAGTTGGGCCATTCGCGACTACGAGCAGTACTTC CASSWAIRDYEQYF
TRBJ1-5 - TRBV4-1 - TGCGCCAGCAGCCCAGGGGATATCAATCAGCCCCAGCATTTT CASSPGDINQPQHF
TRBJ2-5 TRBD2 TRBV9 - TGTGCCAGCAGCGTAACGGCGGGAGTGCAAGAGACCCAGTACTTC CASSVTAGVQETQYF
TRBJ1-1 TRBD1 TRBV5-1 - TGCGCCAGCAGCTTGGAGGGACAGGGTTTGAGCACTGAAGCTTTCTTT CASSLEGQGLSTEAFF
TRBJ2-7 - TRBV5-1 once TGCGCCAGCAGCTTGCCGTCCGGCGAGCAGTACTTC CASSLPSGEQYF
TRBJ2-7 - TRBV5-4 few TGTGCCAGCAGCTTGGCGGGGACACTCACGGGAGAGCAGTACTTC CASSLAGTLTGEQYF
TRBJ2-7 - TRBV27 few TGTGCCAGCAGTTTCCGGGATCCGACGGACGAGCAGTACTTC CASSFRDPTDEQYF
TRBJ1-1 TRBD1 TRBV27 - TGTGCCAGCAGTCTAGAGGGGGCTGACACTGAAGCTTTCTTT CASSLEGADTEAFF
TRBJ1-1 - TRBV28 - TGTGCCAGCACCCAGGGAATGAACACTGAAGCTTTCTTT CASTQGMNTEAFF
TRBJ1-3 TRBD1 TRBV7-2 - TGTGCCAGCAGCTTATACATGACAGGGCGTGGAAACACCATATATTTT CASSLYMTGRGNTIYF
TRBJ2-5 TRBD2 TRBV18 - TGTGCCAGCTCACCAGATGCCGGGACTAGCCTTCAGACCCAGTACTTC CASSPDAGTSLQTQYF
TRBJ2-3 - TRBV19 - TGTGCCACCCAGGGCGCAGGGCCCACAGATACGCAGTATTTT CATQGAGPTDTQYF
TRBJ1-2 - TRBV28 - TGTGCCAGCAGTTCGAGGTATGGCTACACCTTC CASSSRYGYTF
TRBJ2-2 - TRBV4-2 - TGTGCCAGCAGCCAAGGTGGGCAAAACACCGGGGAGCTGTTTTTT CASSQGGQNTGELFF
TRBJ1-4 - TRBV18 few TGTGCCAGCTCACCCCCCGGGAGGGGAAATGAAAAACTGTTTTTT CASSPPGRGNEKLFF
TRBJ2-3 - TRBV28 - TGTGCCAGCAGTTTGGGTAGCGACCTAGATACGCAGTATTTT CASSLGSDLDTQYF
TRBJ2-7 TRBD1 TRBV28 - TGTGCCAGCAGTACGGGACAGGGGTTCGAGCAGTACTTC CASSTGQGFEQYF
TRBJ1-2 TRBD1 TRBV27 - TGTGCCAGCAGTTCGGGACAGGGAAACTATGGCTACACCTTC CASSSGQGNYGYTF
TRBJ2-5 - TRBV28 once TGTGCCAGCAGTCCAGGGGTTAGGGAGACCCAGTACTTC CASSPGVRETQYF
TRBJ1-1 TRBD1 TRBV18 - TGTGCCAGCTCACCTGGACAGGGGCAGAACACTGAAGCTTTCTTT CASSPGQGQNTEAFF
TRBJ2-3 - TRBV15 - TGTGCCACCAGCAGAGATGGGCGGGTCTCGGGGGATACGCAGTATTTT CATSRDGRVSGDTQYF
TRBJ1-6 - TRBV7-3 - TGTGCCAGCAGCTTACTACCTAATAATTCACCCCTCCACTTT CASSLLPNNSPLHF